The 5 T cell receptor beta chains in this list originate from one sample, sequenced in a study of CD8 T cells in Susac syndrome. RNA, at about 0.5 to 1 ug, was reverse transcribed with random hexamers. Each CDR3 protein is one row after TCRdb ran MiXCR on the immunoSEQ multiplex PCR reads. The sample records about 180,000 distinct CDR3 sequences, roughly 95% being singletons. Sequenced: CD4+ T cells from PBMCs. The receptor set was obtained from a human donor with Susac syndrome.

The gene calls are TRBV9 and TRBJ2-5; D is unclear. The CDR3 covers 14 residues. With 0 bases removed from V and 7 bases from J, the gap between germline ends came to 13 bases. Germline CDR1 is SGDLS and CDR2 is YYNGEE. Here the CDR3 DNA reads TGTGCCAGCAGCGTAGGAACTACCGGAGCGACCCAGTACTTC. It codes for CASSVGTTGATQYF.

This clonotype was observed once. The chain employs TRBV29-1 and TRBJ2-3, with D possibly being TRBD1 or TRBD2 (5 bases each). V gave up 3 bases and J gave up 4 bases, with 17 bases separating them. Germline CDR1 reads SQVTM; CDR2 reads ANQGSEA. The CDR3 contains 15 residues. The CDR3 reads CSVERGVLDADTQYF. CDR3 coding DNA: TGCAGCGTTGAGAGGGGAGTTCTGGATGCAGATACGCAGTATTTT.

The rearrangement links TRBV30 to TRBJ1-2, with D uncertain. The CDR3 consists of 10 residues. Germline V gives CDR1 GTSNPN, CDR2 SVGIG (reference sequence). Trimming removed 7 bases from V and 8 bases from J, with 11 bases in between. CDR3 residues: CAFEAEGYTF. The CDR3 coding sequence is TGTGCCTTCGAGGCTGAGGGCTACACCTTC.

V gene TRBV12-3 or TRBV12-4 combines with J gene TRBJ2-3; 8 positions agree with TRBD1. The V and J ends lost 2 bases and 2 bases, in that order; junction bases with no gene match: 3. This CDR3 contains 15 residues. CDR3 loop: CASSLWGQATDTQYF. The CDR3, as DNA: TGTGCCAGCAGTTTATGGGGACAGGCCACAGATACGCAGTATTTT.

This chain links TRBV29-1 with TRBJ2-3, with unresolved D. V dropped 7 bases and J dropped 4 bases, with 9 bases sitting between them. This CDR3 region has 11 residues. Per germline, CDR1 SQVTM and CDR2 ANQGSEA. For the CDR3, the DNA is TGCAGCGCCGGTAGTGCAGATACGCAGTATTTT. Translating it yields CSAGSADTQYF.